This T cell receptor beta chain was identified in a study of blood T cell repertoires in COVID-19. V was shortened by 5 bases and J by 2 bases, with 15 bases between the two germline ends. This CDR3 comprises 15 residues. The germline V gene encodes CDR1 SGHVS and CDR2 FQNEAQ. Clones were sequenced by immunoSEQ multiplex PCR, and TCRdb holds only the in-frame ones, with some missing. The table includes approximately 92,000 clones, around 84% detected once. This clone appeared once. The material sequenced was peripheral blood. V usage is TRBV7-8 and J usage is TRBJ1-1; D not certain. This TCR was sampled from a woman aged 60-75 years in a cohort sampled during active or convalescent COVID-19. Written as DNA, the CDR3 is TGTGCCAGCAGCCTAGTCGTGACAACTAACACTGAAGCTTTCTTT. Translation: CASSLVVTTNTEAFF.